A selection of T cell receptor beta chains follows, all from one sample in a study of blood T cell repertoires in COVID-19. Assay: immunoSEQ multiplex PCR; the TCRdb copy retains only in-frame clones and omits some. Counted here are about 210,000 clones, 92% occurring once; the ten biggest clones make up approximately 1.2%. Source material: peripheral blood. Receptors were obtained from a man aged 30 to 45 with acute or convalescent COVID-19. The CDR3 runs from the conserved cysteine through the conserved F or W. The order of the fields is J gene, V gene, D gene, clone size, CDR3 protein, CDR3 DNA. The D gene is left open where the match is weak. Rows may omit the clone size; those that give it use once, few, many or a size class.

>TRBJ1-4|TRBV19|TRBD1|.
CASSMVGDRGATNEKLFF
TGTGCCAGTAGTATGGTTGGGGACAGGGGAGCAACTAATGAAAAACTGTTTTTT
>TRBJ2-1|TRBV7-5|.|.
CARILNRENSYNEQFF
TGTGCCAGAATCCTAAACAGGGAGAACTCCTACAATGAGCAGTTCTTC
>TRBJ2-7|TRBV18|TRBD2|.
CASSPGTSGYEQYF
TGTGCCAGCTCACCAGGGACTAGCGGCTACGAGCAGTACTTC
>TRBJ2-1|TRBV30|TRBD2|.
CAWTDWGGSYNEQFF
TGTGCCTGGACTGACTGGGGGGGGTCCTACAATGAGCAGTTCTTC
>TRBJ2-2|TRBV25-1|TRBD1|.
CASSEPGQGNTGELFF
TGTGCCAGCAGTGAACCGGGACAGGGGAACACCGGGGAGCTGTTTTTT
>TRBJ1-6|TRBV6-5|.|.
CASSPSAWNSPLHF
TGTGCCAGCAGTCCCAGTGCCTGGAATTCACCCCTCCACTTT
>TRBJ2-6|TRBV18|.|.
CASSPSVLGRISGANVLTF
TGTGCCAGCTCACCATCCGTTTTGGGCAGAATTTCTGGGGCCAACGTCCTGACTTTC
>TRBJ1-5|TRBV19|.|.
CASSPGTYHQPQHF
TGTGCCAGTAGCCCTGGGACATATCATCAGCCCCAGCATTTT
>TRBJ2-3|TRBV3-1/TRBV3-2|.|.
CASSHHGTISDTQYF
TGTGCCAGCAGCCACCATGGGACAATTTCAGATACGCAGTATTTT
>TRBJ1-1|TRBV19|.|.
CASSPLKGGVAEAFF
TGTGCCAGTAGTCCGCTCAAAGGGGGAGTAGCTGAAGCTTTCTTT
>TRBJ2-1|TRBV14|.|.
CASRTGTYNEQFF
TGTGCCAGCAGAACCGGGACCTACAATGAGCAGTTCTTC
>TRBJ2-3|TRBV4-2|TRBD2|.
CASSPSRLAGLGTDTQYF
TGTGCCAGCAGCCCCTCCCGACTAGCGGGTCTCGGCACAGATACGCAGTATTTT
>TRBJ2-3|TRBV28|.|once
CASSLKGGVSTDTQYF
TGTGCCAGCAGCCTCAAGGGCGGGGTGAGCACAGATACGCAGTATTTT
>TRBJ1-4|TRBV28|.|.
CASSLWGGKEKLFF
TGTGCCAGCAGTTTATGGGGGGGGAAGGAAAAACTGTTTTTT
>TRBJ2-1|TRBV7-3|.|.
CASSLGQYNEQFF
TGTGCCAGCAGCTTAGGACAGTACAATGAGCAGTTCTTC
>TRBJ1-5|TRBV15|TRBD1|.
CATRSPGQALQPQHF
TGTGCCACCAGAAGCCCGGGACAGGCCCTCCAGCCCCAGCATTTT
>TRBJ2-3|TRBV11-3|.|.
CASSLGTAQSTQYF
TGTGCCAGCAGCTTAGGGACAGCGCAGTCTACGCAGTATTTT